This T cell receptor beta chain was documented in a study of Ad26.COV2.S vaccination and SARS-CoV-2 variants. About the research overall: Participants got Ad26.COV2.S intramuscularly, once or twice 56 days apart.

The assay was immunoSEQ multiplex PCR, and TCRdb's table has in-frame clones only and misses some. The sample carries fewer than 500,000 clones, 75% to 90% recorded once. Treatment given: some 20 received Ad26.COV2.S at low or high dose, single or two shots; about 5 received placebo; per-sample allocation not given. The samples date from day 63 after the first vaccine or placebo injection. This clone was observed a handful of times. The V gene's germline CDR1 is KGHSH and CDR2 LQKENI. The CDR3 consists of 15 residues. Deletions cut 6 bases from V and 0 bases from J, with 11 bases between. The genes are TRBV18 and TRBJ2-2; D may match TRBD1 or TRBD2 (5 bases each). Source: peripheral blood, taken in a trial of Ad26.COV2.S vaccine versus placebo. This receptor was obtained from a person between 18 and 59 years old who received the Ad26.COV2.S COVID-19 vaccine or a placebo. Here the CDR3 reads CASSTGTSNTGELFF. The CDR3 DNA reads as TGTGCCAGCTCCACCGGGACCTCGAACACCGGGGAGCTGTTTTTT.